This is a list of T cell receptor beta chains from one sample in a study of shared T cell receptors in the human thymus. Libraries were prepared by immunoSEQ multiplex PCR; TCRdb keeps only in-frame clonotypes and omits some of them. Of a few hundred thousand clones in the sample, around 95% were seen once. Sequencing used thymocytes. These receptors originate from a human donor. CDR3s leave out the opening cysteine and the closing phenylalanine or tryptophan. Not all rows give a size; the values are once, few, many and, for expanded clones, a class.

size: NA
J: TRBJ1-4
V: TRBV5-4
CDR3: ASSLLGGLPPSTTEKLF

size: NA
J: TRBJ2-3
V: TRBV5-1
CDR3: ASSLAGTSGTPTDTQY

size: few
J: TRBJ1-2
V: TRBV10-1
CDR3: ASSKYRGNGYT

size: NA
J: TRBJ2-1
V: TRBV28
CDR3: ASSRGQTSSYNEQF

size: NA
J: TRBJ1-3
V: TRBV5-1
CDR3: ASSFGWPIAAGNTIY

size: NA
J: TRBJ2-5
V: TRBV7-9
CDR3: ASSSAGLAKKETQY

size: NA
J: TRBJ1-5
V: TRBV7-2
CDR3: ASSLGQGASNQPQH

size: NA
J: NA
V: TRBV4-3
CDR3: ASSPQCCYEQY

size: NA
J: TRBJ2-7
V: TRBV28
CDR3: ASSPTSGRADEQY

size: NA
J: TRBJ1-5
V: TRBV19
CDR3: ASSPPTGVHNQPQH

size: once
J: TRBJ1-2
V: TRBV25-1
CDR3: ASSFSGRGWNGYT

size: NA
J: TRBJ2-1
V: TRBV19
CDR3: ASSIYNEQF

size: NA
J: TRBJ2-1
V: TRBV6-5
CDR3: ASSRDRAYNEQF

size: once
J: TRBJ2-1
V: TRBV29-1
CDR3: SVPGFTGDLHNEQF

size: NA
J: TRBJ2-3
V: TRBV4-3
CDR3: ASSQDFQRGRDTQY

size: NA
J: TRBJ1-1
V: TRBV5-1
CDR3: ASSSSLRNTEAF

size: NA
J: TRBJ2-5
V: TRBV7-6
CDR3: ASSPAVQETQY

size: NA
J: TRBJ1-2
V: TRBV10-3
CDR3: AISVSRQTNYGYT

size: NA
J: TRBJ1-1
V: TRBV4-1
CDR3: ASSQVYCPSNTEAF

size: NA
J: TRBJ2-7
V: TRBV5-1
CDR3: ASSPRTYSSYEQY

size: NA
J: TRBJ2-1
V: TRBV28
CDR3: ASSSRGYNEQF